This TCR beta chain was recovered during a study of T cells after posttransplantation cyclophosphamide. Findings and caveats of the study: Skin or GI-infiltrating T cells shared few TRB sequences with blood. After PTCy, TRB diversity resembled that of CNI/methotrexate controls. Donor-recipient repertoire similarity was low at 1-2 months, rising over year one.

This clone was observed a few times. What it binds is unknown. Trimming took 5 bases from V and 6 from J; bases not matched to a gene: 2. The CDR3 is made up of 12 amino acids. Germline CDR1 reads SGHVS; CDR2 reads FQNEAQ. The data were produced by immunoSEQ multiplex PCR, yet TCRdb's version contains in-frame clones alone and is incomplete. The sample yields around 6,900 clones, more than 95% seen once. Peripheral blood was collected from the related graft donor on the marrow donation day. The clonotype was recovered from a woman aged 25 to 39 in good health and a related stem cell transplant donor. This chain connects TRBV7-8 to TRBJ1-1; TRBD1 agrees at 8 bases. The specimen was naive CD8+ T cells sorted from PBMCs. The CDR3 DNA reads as TGTGCCAGCAGCACAGGGGGGGCTGAAGCTTTCTTT. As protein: CASSTGGAEAFF.